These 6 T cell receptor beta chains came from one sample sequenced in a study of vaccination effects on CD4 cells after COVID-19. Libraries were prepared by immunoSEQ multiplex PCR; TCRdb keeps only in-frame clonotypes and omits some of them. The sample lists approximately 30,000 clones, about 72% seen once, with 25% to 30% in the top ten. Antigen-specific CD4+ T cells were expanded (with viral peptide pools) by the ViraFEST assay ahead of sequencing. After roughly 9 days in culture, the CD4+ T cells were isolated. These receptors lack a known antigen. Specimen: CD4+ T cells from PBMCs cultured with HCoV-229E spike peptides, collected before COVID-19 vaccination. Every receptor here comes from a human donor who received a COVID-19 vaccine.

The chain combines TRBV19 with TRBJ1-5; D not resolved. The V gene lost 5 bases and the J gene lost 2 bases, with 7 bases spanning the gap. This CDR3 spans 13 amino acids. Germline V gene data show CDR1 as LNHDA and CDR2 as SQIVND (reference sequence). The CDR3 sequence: CASSQGGNQPQHF. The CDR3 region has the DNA TGTGCCAGTAGTCAAGGTGGCAATCAGCCCCAGCATTTT.

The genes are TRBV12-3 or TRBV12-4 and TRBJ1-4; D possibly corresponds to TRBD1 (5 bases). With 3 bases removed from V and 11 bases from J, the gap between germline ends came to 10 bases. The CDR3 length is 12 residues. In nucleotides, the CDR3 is TGTGCCAGCAGTTTGGGGACGGGGAAACTGTTTTTT. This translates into CASSLGTGKLFF.

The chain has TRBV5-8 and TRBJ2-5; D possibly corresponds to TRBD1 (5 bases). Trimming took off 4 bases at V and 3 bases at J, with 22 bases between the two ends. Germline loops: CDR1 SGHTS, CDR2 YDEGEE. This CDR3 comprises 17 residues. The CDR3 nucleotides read TGTGCCAGCAGCCGGATGACGTCATGGGGCTTGGAAGAGACCCAGTACTTC. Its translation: CASSRMTSWGLEETQYF.

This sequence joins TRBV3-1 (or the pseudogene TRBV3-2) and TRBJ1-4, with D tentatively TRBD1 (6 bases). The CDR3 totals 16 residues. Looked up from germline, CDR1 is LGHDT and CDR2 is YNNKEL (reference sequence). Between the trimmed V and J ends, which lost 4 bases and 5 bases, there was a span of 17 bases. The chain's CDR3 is CASSRTKGHSNEKLFF. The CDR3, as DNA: TGTGCCAGCAGCCGAACAAAGGGACACTCAAATGAAAAACTGTTTTTT.

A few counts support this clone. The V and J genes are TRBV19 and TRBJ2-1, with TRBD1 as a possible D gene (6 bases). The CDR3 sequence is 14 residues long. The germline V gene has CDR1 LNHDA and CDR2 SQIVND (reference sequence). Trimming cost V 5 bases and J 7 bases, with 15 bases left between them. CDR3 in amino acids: CASSLPGTKNEQFF. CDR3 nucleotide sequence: TGTGCCAGTAGTTTACCCGGGACAAAAAATGAGCAGTTCTTC.

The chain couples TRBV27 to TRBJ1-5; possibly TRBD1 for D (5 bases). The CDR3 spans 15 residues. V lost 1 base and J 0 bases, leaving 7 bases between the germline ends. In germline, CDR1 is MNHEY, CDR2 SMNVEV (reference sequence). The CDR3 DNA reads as TGTGCCAGCAGTTTATGGGGGGATAGCAATCAGCCCCAGCATTTT. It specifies CASSLWGDSNQPQHF.